A single sample is the source of the 19 T cell receptor beta chains below, sequenced in a study of regulatory T cells in long-lasting Graves disease. Time point denoted: persistent/refractory GD, antithyroid drugs over 5 years with positive TRAb. Construction of the TCR library relied on RNA isolated from PBMCs. Assembly of TCR beta libraries relied on iRepertoire HTBI primers together with Arm-PCR of CDR3 regions. Via MiXCR, TCRdb re-called the multiplex PCR reads, giving one row per CDR3 protein. Among around 400,000 distinct CDR3 sequences listed, roughly a fifth were seen once. This specimen consisted of peripheral blood mononuclear cells (PBMCs), obtained when the disease was refractory, from a patient treated with antithyroid drugs. These receptors originate from a female donor with Graves disease.

This clonotype was found a few times. The chain joins TRBV29-1 to TRBJ1-1; the D is unclear. The CDR3 consists of 13 residues. The germline V and J ends were trimmed by 3 bases and 0 bases, with 8 bases remaining between them. The germline CDR1 and CDR2 sequences are SQVTM and ANQGSEA. The CDR3: CSVDPGMNTEAFF. In DNA, the CDR3 is TGCAGCGTTGATCCAGGTATGAACACTGAAGCTTTCTTT. Looking up the rest from reference TRBV29-1 and TRBJ1-1 gives the full variable domain: SAVISQKPSRDICQRGTSLTIQCQVDSQVTMMFWYRQQPGQSLTLIATANQGSEATYESGFVIDKFPISRPNLTFSTLTVSNMSPEDSSIYLCSVDPGMNTEAFFGQGTRLTVV.

At least ten counts were recorded for this clonotype. This rearrangement joins TRBV6-5 to TRBJ1-2; 8 bases fit TRBD1. V lost 4 bases, J lost 4 bases, and 8 bases stayed unmatched. There are 15 residues in the CDR3. Germline values: CDR1 MNHEY, CDR2 SVGAGI. The CDR3 spells CASSWSDRGGYGYTF. DNA of the CDR3: TGTGCCAGCAGTTGGAGTGACAGGGGCGGCTATGGCTACACCTTC.

This clonotype was counted ten times or more. The chain carries TRBV12-3 or TRBV12-4 and TRBJ1-6; TRBD1 matches at 9 bases. This CDR3 contains 17 residues. J was trimmed by 6 bases and V by 6 bases; bases with no gene match: 12. CDR3 DNA: TGTGCCAGCAGCCGGGACAGGGACCCTCAGGGTAATTCACCCCTCCACTTT. Protein sequence: CASSRDRDPQGNSPLHF.

This clonotype was seen at least ten times. The V call is TRBV12-3 or TRBV12-4, the J call TRBJ2-5; 9 bases are a match to TRBD2. This CDR3 comprises 16 residues. Unmatched junction bases numbered 9, after V lost 3 bases and J lost 4 bases. For the CDR3, the DNA is TGTGCCAGCAGTTTCCGACTAGCGGAGGAGGGAGAGACCCAGTACTTC. Protein sequence: CASSFRLAEEGETQYF.

This clonotype was counted ten times or more. J is TRBJ2-2 and V is TRBV28; 7 positions match TRBD2. This CDR3 region has 15 residues. V shed 5 bases, J shed 8 bases, and the junction held 11 bases outside the gene matches. From germline, CDR1 is MDHEN and CDR2 SYDVKM. This CDR3 reads CASSPPGGSRGELFF. Written as DNA, the CDR3 is TGTGCCAGCAGTCCCCCGGGGGGATCTCGAGGGGAGCTGTTTTTT.

V usage is TRBV6-1 and J usage is TRBJ2-3; 8 positions match TRBD1. Germline V gives CDR1 MNHNS, CDR2 SASEGT. With V trimmed by 6 bases and J by 0 bases, 8 bases remained unmatched. This CDR3 is 16 amino acids long. The CDR3 is CASSGRQGSSTDTQYF. Here the CDR3 DNA reads TGTGCCAGCAGCGGCCGACAGGGGTCTAGCACAGATACGCAGTATTTT.

The table lists this clonotype with a few counts. The V call is TRBV30, the J call TRBJ1-2; D is ambiguous. The ends were cut back, 3 bases at V and 8 bases at J, with 13 bases in the middle. Germline lookup yields CDR1 GTSNPN and CDR2 SVGIG (reference sequence). The CDR3 totals 12 residues. The CDR3 sequence: CAWSLTPGGYTF. In DNA form, the CDR3 reads TGTGCCTGGAGCTTAACCCCGGGCGGCTACACCTTC. Based on the CDR3 plus reference TRBV30 and TRBJ1-2, the full variable domain is SQTIHQWPATLVQPVGSPLSLECTVEGTSNPNLYWYRQAAGRGLQLLFYSVGIGQISSEVPQNLSASRPQDRQFILSSKKLLLSDSGFYLCAWSLTPGGYTFGSGTRLTVV.

This clonotype occurred many times. V and J are TRBV10-3 and TRBJ2-5; D uncertain. Trimming pared 0 bases from V and 0 bases from J, leaving 5 bases between. This CDR3 comprises 14 residues. Germline loops: CDR1 ENHRY, CDR2 SYGVKD. In DNA, the CDR3 is TGTGCCATCAGTGAGTCTGTGAACCAAGAGACCCAGTACTTC. Its translation is CAISESVNQETQYF.

V usage is TRBV6-1 and J usage is TRBJ2-1, with D unclear. Trimming took off 2 bases at V and 0 bases at J, with 5 bases between the two ends. The CDR3 is 14 amino acids. Germline values: CDR1 MNHNS, CDR2 SASEGT. The CDR3 sequence is CASSERASYNEQFF. The CDR3 bases are TGTGCCAGCAGTGAAAGGGCCTCCTACAATGAGCAGTTCTTC.

The rearrangement joins TRBV7-9 to TRBJ2-6; D is uncertain. This CDR3 has 15 amino acids. V was trimmed by 5 bases and J by 0 bases, leaving 8 bases between them. CDR1 and CDR2 (germline): SEHNR, FQNEAQ (reference sequence). As DNA, the CDR3 is TGTGCCAGCAGCCCCGAGAGCTCTGGGGCCAACGTCCTGACTTTC. Translation gives CASSPESSGANVLTF.

V usage is TRBV4-1 and J usage is TRBJ1-2; no definite D call. Trimming removed 0 bases from V and 1 base from J, with 9 bases in between. The CDR3 has 15 amino acids. Germline V lookup: CDR1 MGHRA, CDR2 YSYEKL. CDR3 region: CASSQDITVNYGYTF. Here the CDR3 DNA reads TGCGCCAGCAGCCAAGATATTACTGTTAACTATGGCTACACCTTC.

This clonotype was detected many times. The chain employs TRBV28 and TRBJ2-7; a weak D match, TRBD1 (7 bases). Germline V gene sequence: CDR1 MDHEN, CDR2 SYDVKM. Trimming cost V 6 bases and J 12 bases, with 24 bases left between them. The CDR3 consists of 14 residues. The CDR3: CASSRGTGLQGRYF. The CDR3 DNA is TGTGCCAGCAGCAGGGGGACCGGACTACAAGGGCGGTACTTC.

In its sample, this clonotype was seen many times. The rearrangement uses TRBV28 and TRBJ2-7, with 9 bases matching TRBD2. V gave up 10 bases and J gave up 3 bases; unmatched junction bases: 19. The CDR3 spans 17 residues. The V gene's germline CDR1 is MDHEN and CDR2 SYDVKM. The CDR3 loop reads CATTSWLAGAPHYEQYF. Written as DNA, the CDR3 is TGTGCCACAACCTCGTGGTTAGCGGGAGCTCCACACTACGAGCAGTACTTC.

The chain recombines TRBV2 with TRBJ1-2, with D possibly matching TRBD1 (6 bases). The CDR3 runs 15 residues. V was cut by 3 bases and J by 3 bases, with 14 bases left in between. Germline V CDR1 and CDR2: SNHLY, FYNNEI. This chain's CDR3 is CASSEDRTAHYGYTF. For the CDR3, the DNA is TGTGCCAGCAGTGAGGATAGGACAGCCCACTATGGCTACACCTTC.

This clonotype was observed many times. The V call is TRBV27, the J call TRBJ2-7; 7 nucleotides match TRBD1. CDR1 is MNHEY and CDR2 is SMNVEV in the germline V gene (reference sequence). This CDR3 is 13 amino acids long. The J segment lost 2 bases and the V segment lost 6 bases, leaving 4 bases of the junction unmatched. The CDR3 loop is CASRRDSPYEQYF. CDR3 coding DNA: TGTGCCAGCAGACGGGACAGCCCCTACGAGCAGTACTTC.

This clonotype was seen only a few times. The chain is built from TRBV20-1 and TRBJ2-7; no clear D gene. This CDR3 comprises 11 residues. V was clipped by 6 bases and J by 4 bases, with 10 bases between them. Germline CDR1 reads DFQATT; CDR2 reads SNEGSKA (reference sequence). The CDR3 reads CSANPTYEQYF. CDR3 coding DNA: TGCAGTGCGAACCCCACGTACGAGCAGTACTTC.

The chain links TRBV5-1 to TRBJ2-5; D unresolved. Germline CDR1 is SGHRS and CDR2 is YFSETQ. V lost 0 bases to trimming and J lost 1 base, with 10 bases between them. The CDR3 spans 15 residues. The CDR3 region has the DNA TGCGCCAGCAGCTTGGGAGCCAGGAGCCAAGAGACCCAGTACTTC. Translating gives CASSLGARSQETQYF.

This clonotype was observed a handful of times. This sequence joins TRBV7-8 and TRBJ1-1, with D unclear. Trimming took 5 bases from V and 3 from J, leaving 10 bases between them. Germline-derived CDR1 and CDR2 are SGHVS and FQNEAQ. The CDR3 is made up of 13 amino acids. This CDR3 reads CASSPQSHTEAFF. The DNA for the CDR3 is TGTGCCAGCAGCCCCCAGAGCCACACTGAAGCTTTCTTT.

This chain links TRBV5-5 with TRBJ1-5, with D possibly matching TRBD1 (6 bases). The CDR3 has 16 amino acids. Germline V gene sequence: CDR1 SGHKS, CDR2 YYEKEE (reference sequence). V was clipped by 3 bases and J by 6 bases, with 19 bases between them. The CDR3 region is CASSSAAGRGVQPQHF. Written as DNA, the CDR3 is TGTGCCAGCAGCTCCGCGGCCGGGAGGGGGGTTCAGCCCCAGCATTTT.